This T cell receptor beta chain appears in the sequencing data of a study of T cell repertoires in cytomegalovirus infection. Study summary: CMV infection together with matching HLA type was indicated by public TCR beta signatures.

Study results and limitations: Individuals carrying CMV plus the relevant HLA were identified by cumulative frequency of public TCR beta families. Clonotypes of TCR beta that were HLA-C-restricted and CMV-specific dominated the ex vivo response.

This CDR3 comprises 16 residues. The V and J ends lost 2 bases and 1 base, in that order; junction bases with no gene match: 3. Per germline, CDR1 SGHNT and CDR2 YYREEE (reference sequence). This clonotype was observed at least ten times. The antigen remains unidentified. TCRdb used MiXCR to reprocess the reads, holding one entry per CDR3 protein. The data hold about 310,000 distinct CDR3 sequences, with 9.6% observed a single time. The rearrangement uses TRBV5-4 and TRBJ2-5, with TRBD1 matching over 12 bases. The receptor was isolated from a human donor in good health (CMV status not recorded). Some clones in this sample may be carry-over from other donors' samples. What was sequenced was PBMCs. CDR3 sequence reads: CASSLWDRGLQETQYF. The CDR3 DNA follows: TGTGCCAGCAGCTTATGGGACAGGGGGCTCCAAGAGACCCAGTACTTC.